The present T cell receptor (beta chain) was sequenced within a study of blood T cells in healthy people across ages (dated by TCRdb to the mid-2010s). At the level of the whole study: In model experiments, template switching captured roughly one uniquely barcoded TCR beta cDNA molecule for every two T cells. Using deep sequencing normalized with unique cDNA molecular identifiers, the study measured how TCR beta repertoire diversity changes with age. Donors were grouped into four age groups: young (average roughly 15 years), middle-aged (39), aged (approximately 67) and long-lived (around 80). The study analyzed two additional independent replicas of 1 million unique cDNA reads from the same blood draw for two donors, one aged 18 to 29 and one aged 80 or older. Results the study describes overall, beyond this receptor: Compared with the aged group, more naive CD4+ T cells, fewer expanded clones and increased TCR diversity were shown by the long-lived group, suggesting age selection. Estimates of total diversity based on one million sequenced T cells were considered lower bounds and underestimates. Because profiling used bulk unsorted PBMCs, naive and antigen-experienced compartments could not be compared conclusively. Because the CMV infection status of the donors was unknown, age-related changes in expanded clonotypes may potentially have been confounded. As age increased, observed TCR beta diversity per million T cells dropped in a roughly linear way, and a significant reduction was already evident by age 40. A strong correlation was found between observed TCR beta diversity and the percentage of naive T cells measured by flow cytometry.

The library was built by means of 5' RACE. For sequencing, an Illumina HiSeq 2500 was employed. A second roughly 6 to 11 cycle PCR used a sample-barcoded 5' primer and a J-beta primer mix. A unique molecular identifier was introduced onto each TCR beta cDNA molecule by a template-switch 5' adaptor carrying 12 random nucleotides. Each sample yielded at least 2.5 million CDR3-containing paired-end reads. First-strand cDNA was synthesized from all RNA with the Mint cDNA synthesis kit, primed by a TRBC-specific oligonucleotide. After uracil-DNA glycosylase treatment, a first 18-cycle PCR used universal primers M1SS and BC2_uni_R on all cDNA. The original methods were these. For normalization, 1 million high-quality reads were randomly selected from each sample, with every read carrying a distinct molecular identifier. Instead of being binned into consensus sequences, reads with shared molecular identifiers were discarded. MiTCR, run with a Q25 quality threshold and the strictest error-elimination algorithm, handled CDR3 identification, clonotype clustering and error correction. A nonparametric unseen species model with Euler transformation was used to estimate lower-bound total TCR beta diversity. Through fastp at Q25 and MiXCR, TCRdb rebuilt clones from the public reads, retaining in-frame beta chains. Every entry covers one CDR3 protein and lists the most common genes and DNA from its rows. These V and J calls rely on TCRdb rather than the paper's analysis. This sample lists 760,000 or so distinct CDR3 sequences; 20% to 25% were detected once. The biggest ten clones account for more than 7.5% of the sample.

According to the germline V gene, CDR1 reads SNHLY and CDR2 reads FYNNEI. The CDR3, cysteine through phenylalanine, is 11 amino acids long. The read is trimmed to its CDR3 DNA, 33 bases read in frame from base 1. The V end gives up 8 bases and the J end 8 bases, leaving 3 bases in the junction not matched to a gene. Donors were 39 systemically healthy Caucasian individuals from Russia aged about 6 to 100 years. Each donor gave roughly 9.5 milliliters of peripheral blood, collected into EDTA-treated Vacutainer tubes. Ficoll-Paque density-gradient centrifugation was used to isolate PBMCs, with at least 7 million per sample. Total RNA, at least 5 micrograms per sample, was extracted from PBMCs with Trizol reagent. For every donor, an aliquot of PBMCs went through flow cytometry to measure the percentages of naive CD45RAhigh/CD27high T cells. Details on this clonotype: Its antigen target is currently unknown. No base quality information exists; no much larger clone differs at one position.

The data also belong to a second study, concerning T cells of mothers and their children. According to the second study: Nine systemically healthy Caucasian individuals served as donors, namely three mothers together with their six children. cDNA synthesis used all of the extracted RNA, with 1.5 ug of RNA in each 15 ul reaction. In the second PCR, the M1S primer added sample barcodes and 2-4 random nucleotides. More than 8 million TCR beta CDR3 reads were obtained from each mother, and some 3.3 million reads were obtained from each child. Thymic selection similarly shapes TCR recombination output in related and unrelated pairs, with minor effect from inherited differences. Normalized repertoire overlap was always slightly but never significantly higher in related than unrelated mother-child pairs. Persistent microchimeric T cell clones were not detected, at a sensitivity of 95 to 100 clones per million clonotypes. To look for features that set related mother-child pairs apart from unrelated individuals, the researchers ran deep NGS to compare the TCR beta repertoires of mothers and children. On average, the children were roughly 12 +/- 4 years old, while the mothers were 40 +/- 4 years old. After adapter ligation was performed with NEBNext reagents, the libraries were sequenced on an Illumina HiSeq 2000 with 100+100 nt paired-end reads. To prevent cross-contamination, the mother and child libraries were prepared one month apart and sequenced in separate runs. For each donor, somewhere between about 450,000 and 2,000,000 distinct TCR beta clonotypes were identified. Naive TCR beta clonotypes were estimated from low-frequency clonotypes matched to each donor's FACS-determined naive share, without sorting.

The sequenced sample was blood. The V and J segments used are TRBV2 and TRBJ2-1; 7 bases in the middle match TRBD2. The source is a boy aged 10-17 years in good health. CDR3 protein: CASGGEDEQFF. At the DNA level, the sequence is TGTGCCAGCGGGGGGGAGGATGAGCAGTTCTTC.